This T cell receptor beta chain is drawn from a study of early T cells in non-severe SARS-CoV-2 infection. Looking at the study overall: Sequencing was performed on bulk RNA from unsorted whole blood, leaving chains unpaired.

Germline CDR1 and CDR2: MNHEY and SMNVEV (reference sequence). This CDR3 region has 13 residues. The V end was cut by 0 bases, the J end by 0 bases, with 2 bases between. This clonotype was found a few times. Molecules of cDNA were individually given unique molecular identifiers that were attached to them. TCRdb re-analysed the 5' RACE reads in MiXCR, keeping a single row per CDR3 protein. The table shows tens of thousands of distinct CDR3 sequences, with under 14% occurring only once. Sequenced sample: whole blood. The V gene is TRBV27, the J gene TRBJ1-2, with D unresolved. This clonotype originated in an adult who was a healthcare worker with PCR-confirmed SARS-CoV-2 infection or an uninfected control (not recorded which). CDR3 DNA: TGTGCCAGCAGTTTATCGCCTAACTATGGCTACACCTTC. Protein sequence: CASSLSPNYGYTF.